These T cell receptor beta chains were read from a single sample in a study of T cell responses to AZD1222 COVID-19 vaccine. Clones were read by immunoSEQ multiplex PCR, and TCRdb kept only the in-frame ones, dropping some. The sample holds under 80,000 clones, approximately 85% seen once. The sample was peripheral blood, taken 28 days after the second AZD1222 dose. The receptors originated from an adult who received the AZD1222 COVID-19 vaccine. Each CDR3 is given with its conserved first and last residue. The D gene is left open where the match is weak. Clone size appears in some rows only: once, few, many, or a class for an expanded clone.

j_call d_call v_call clone_size cdr3_nt cdr3_aa
TRBJ1-5 - TRBV28 few TGTGCCAGCAGCCGCCGGGCAGTTTTACCCGATCAGCCCCAGCATTTT CASSRRAVLPDQPQHF
TRBJ1-5 - TRBV6-5 - TGTGCCACCGCGGGGGGCCCCAATCAGCCCCAGCATTTT CATAGGPNQPQHF
TRBJ1-1 TRBD1 TRBV19 - TGTGCCAGTAGTCGACAGGGGGCGAGAACTGAAGCTTTCTTT CASSRQGARTEAFF
TRBJ2-2 TRBD2 TRBV5-4 - TGTGCCAGCAGCTTTACTAGCGGGGCTACCGGGGAGCTGTTTTTT CASSFTSGATGELFF
TRBJ2-1 TRBD1 TRBV6-5 - TGTGCCAGCAGTCGACAGGGATACTCCTACAATGAGCAGTTCTTC CASSRQGYSYNEQFF
TRBJ2-3 TRBD2 TRBV27 - TGTGCCAGCAGCCTAGGGACTAGTTTTGATACGCAGTATTTT CASSLGTSFDTQYF
TRBJ2-5 - TRBV28 - TGTGCCAGCAGTCGAAGTCTGGTATCGGGGGAGACCCAGTACTTC CASSRSLVSGETQYF
TRBJ2-4 - TRBV6-5 - TGTGCCAGCAGTCCCACTCGGGACATTCAGTACTTC CASSPTRDIQYF
TRBJ1-4 TRBD1 TRBV3-1/TRBV3-2 few TGTGCCAGCAGCCAGCAGACAGGGCTAAATGAAAAACTGTTTTTT CASSQQTGLNEKLFF
TRBJ2-1 TRBD2 TRBV7-8 - TGTGCCAGCAGCCAGCCCGTACTAGCGGGAGTGGGAAATGAGCAGTTCTTC CASSQPVLAGVGNEQFF
TRBJ1-4 - TRBV19 - TGTGCCAGTAGTATTGAGAGGGCTAATGAAAAACTGTTTTTT CASSIERANEKLFF
TRBJ1-5 - TRBV28 few TGTGCCAGCAGTCCCCACCACGCCGGGGGCCACAATCAGCCCCAGCATTTT CASSPHHAGGHNQPQHF
TRBJ1-1 - TRBV15 - TGTGCCACCAGCAGAGATAATAGGAACACTGAAGCTTTCTTT CATSRDNRNTEAFF
TRBJ2-2 - TRBV6-6 - TGTGCCAGCAGTCCCCCGATCCTGAGGAAGGGTACCGGGGAGCTGTTTTTT CASSPPILRKGTGELFF
TRBJ2-7 - TRBV2 few TGTGCCAGCAGTGAAGCGCTTTCGCAGCGGAACTACGAGCAGTACTTC CASSEALSQRNYEQYF
TRBJ2-3 TRBD2 TRBV29-1 - TGCAGCGTTGGGGGGGGATATTTT CSVGGGYF
TRBJ1-4 - TRBV30 - TGTGCCTGGAGTGTATCCACTATCTCTGAAAAACTGTTTTTT CAWSVSTISEKLFF
TRBJ1-5 - TRBV28 few TGTGCCAGCAGTTTATCCCCAGGGACCAATCAGCCCCAGCATTTT CASSLSPGTNQPQHF
TRBJ1-5 - TRBV28 - TGTGCCACCTTAGACATTAGGGGTTATCAGCCCCAGCATTTT CATLDIRGYQPQHF
TRBJ2-1 - TRBV27 - TGTGCCAGCAGTCCAGATTACAATGAGCAGTTCTTC CASSPDYNEQFF
TRBJ1-6 TRBD1 TRBV28 - TGTGCCACCGGGACAGGGAGTTCACCCCTCCACTTT CATGTGSSPLHF
TRBJ2-7 - TRBV28 - TGTGCCAGCAAGGAGGTAAGGGGCGAGCAGTACTTC CASKEVRGEQYF
TRBJ2-5 - TRBV28 - TGTGCCAGCAGTTTTAGCCAGCCTCAAGAGACCCAGTACTTC CASSFSQPQETQYF
TRBJ1-1 - TRBV27 few TGTGCCAGCAGTTTACATCAGTCCCCTTACACTGAAGCTTTCTTT CASSLHQSPYTEAFF